The 8 T cell receptor beta chains below all came from one sample that was sequenced in a study of T cell responses to AZD1222 COVID-19 vaccine. Clones were sequenced by immunoSEQ multiplex PCR, and TCRdb holds only the in-frame ones, with some missing. Among over 100,000 clones listed, approximately 88% were seen once. Material: peripheral blood, obtained on day 0 of AZD1222 vaccination. These receptors were obtained from an adult in good health.

The chain combines TRBV7-3 with TRBJ1-2; D is possibly TRBD1 (5 bases). Germline V gives CDR1 SGHTA, CDR2 FQGTGA. CDR3 length: 13 amino acids. Trimming took off 2 bases at V and 3 bases at J, with 7 bases between the two ends. The CDR3 loop is CASSLGADYGYTF. The CDR3, as DNA: TGTGCCAGCAGCTTAGGGGCAGACTATGGCTACACCTTC.

The chain employs TRBV10-2 and TRBJ1-6; tentative D call: TRBD1 (5 bases). Per germline, CDR1 WSHSY and CDR2 SAAADI. The ends were cut back, 6 bases at V and 6 bases at J, with 18 bases in the middle. This CDR3 has 16 amino acids. The CDR3, as DNA: TGCGCCAGCAGCGAGACCTTTAGGGGAGGTAATTCACCCCTCCACTTT. Residues: CASSETFRGGNSPLHF.

This sequence joins TRBV19 and TRBJ2-7; 12 positions match TRBD1. V was clipped by 6 bases and J by 3 bases; unmatched bases: 9. The germline CDR1 and CDR2 sequences are LNHDA and SQIVND (reference sequence). The length of the CDR3 is 16 residues. CDR3 nucleotide sequence: TGTGCCAGTAGCAGATCCGGGACAGGGGGCAACTACGAGCAGTACTTC. Protein sequence: CASSRSGTGGNYEQYF.

The chain combines TRBV11-1 with TRBJ1-1; no firm D call. The CDR3 extends over 11 amino acids. V lost 2 bases and J 9 bases, leaving 7 bases between the germline ends. Germline CDR1 SGHAT, CDR2 FQDESV (reference sequence). CDR3 in DNA: TGTGCCAGCAGCTTAATAGGGCAAGCTTTCTTT. Translation: CASSLIGQAFF.

The chain has TRBV18 and TRBJ1-1, with 7 bases identical to TRBD1. The CDR3 totals 18 residues. After removal of 1 base from V and 5 bases from J, the junction contained 16 bases not matched to a gene. Germline CDR1 reads KGHSH; CDR2 reads LQKENI. CDR3 coding DNA: TGTGCCAGCTCACCACGTTCAGGCAGGGGGGCCCCAGTTACTGAAGCTTTCTTT. This gives the protein CASSPRSGRGAPVTEAFF.

The chain couples TRBV9 to TRBJ2-5, with D unclear. V was shortened by 3 bases and J by 5 bases, with 17 bases between the two germline ends. The CDR3 extends over 15 amino acids. CDR1 SGDLS and CDR2 YYNGEE come from the germline V gene. CDR3 residues: CASSAFDPVGETQYF. In nucleotides, the CDR3 is TGTGCCAGCAGCGCCTTCGACCCAGTAGGCGAGACCCAGTACTTC.

The V gene is TRBV2, the J gene TRBJ1-1, with 8 positions matching TRBD1. The CDR3 consists of 14 residues. V lost 6 bases, J lost 4 bases, and 7 bases stayed unmatched. The germline gives CDR1 SNHLY, CDR2 FYNNEI. CDR3 in amino acids: CASRLGQGFTEAFF. The CDR3 DNA reads TGTGCCAGCAGATTAGGACAGGGTTTCACTGAAGCTTTCTTT.

The chain couples TRBV7-2 to TRBJ1-3; D possibly corresponds to TRBD1 (6 bases). The CDR3 length is 16 residues. V lost 0 bases to trimming and J lost 3 bases, with 12 bases between them. Germline CDR1 reads SGHTA; CDR2 reads FQGNSA. CDR3 sequence: CASSLALQGSGNTIYF. The CDR3 DNA is TGTGCCAGCAGCTTAGCGCTCCAGGGGAGTGGAAACACCATATATTTT.